Listed below are T cell receptor beta chains from one sample, sequenced in a study of PD-1 blockade in classical Hodgkin lymphoma. The repertoire was sequenced with immunoSEQ multiplex PCR; TCRdb's copy has only in-frame clones and lacks some. The data contain over 60,000 clones, more than 85% of them singletons. The sequencing sample was made of peripheral blood mononuclear cells (PBMCs). The receptors here all came from a human donor with classical Hodgkin lymphoma. Each CDR3 is given with its conserved first and last residue. Each record gives: D gene, clone size, J gene, V gene, CDR3 protein, CDR3 DNA. D genes are given only for firm matches. The size field is filled for only some rows; it gives once, few, many or a size class.

D gene: TRBD2; clone size: few; J gene: TRBJ2-1; V gene: TRBV5-6; CDR3 protein: CASSLWGTSGVNEQFF; CDR3 DNA: TGTGCCAGCAGCTTGTGGGGGACTAGCGGGGTCAATGAGCAGTTCTTC
D gene: NA; clone size: NA; J gene: TRBJ1-3; V gene: TRBV7-2; CDR3 protein: CASSPRTGLTGNTIYF; CDR3 DNA: TGTGCCAGCAGCCCTCGAACAGGCTTAACTGGAAACACCATATATTTT
D gene: NA; clone size: once; J gene: TRBJ2-5; V gene: TRBV12-5; CDR3 protein: CASGLTPGEETQYF; CDR3 DNA: TGTGCTAGTGGTTTGACACCGGGGGAAGAGACCCAGTACTTC
D gene: NA; clone size: once; J gene: TRBJ2-5; V gene: TRBV6-5; CDR3 protein: CASSQAGETQYF; CDR3 DNA: TGTGCCAGCAGCCAAGCCGGGGAGACCCAGTACTTC
D gene: NA; clone size: NA; J gene: TRBJ2-1; V gene: TRBV11-2; CDR3 protein: CASSLAGLSYNEQFF; CDR3 DNA: TGTGCCAGCAGCTTAGCGGGACTCTCCTACAATGAGCAGTTCTTC
D gene: NA; clone size: NA; J gene: TRBJ2-3; V gene: TRBV5-4; CDR3 protein: CASSPGLSRTDTQYF; CDR3 DNA: TGTGCCAGCAGCCCGGGCTTATCTCGCACAGATACGCAGTATTTT
D gene: NA; clone size: NA; J gene: TRBJ1-2; V gene: TRBV6-5; CDR3 protein: CASSRFPGWEGYTF; CDR3 DNA: TGTGCCAGCAGCCGATTTCCAGGTTGGGAGGGCTACACCTTC
D gene: TRBD1; clone size: NA; J gene: TRBJ2-3; V gene: TRBV7-8; CDR3 protein: CASSFSADRGTDTQYF; CDR3 DNA: TGTGCCAGCAGCTTTTCCGCGGACAGGGGGACAGATACGCAGTATTTT
D gene: NA; clone size: NA; J gene: TRBJ1-1; V gene: TRBV7-6; CDR3 protein: CASSLALGGHTEAFF; CDR3 DNA: TGTGCCAGCAGCTTAGCCTTAGGCGGGCACACTGAAGCTTTCTTT
D gene: NA; clone size: NA; J gene: TRBJ2-6; V gene: TRBV2; CDR3 protein: CASSGDSSSGANVLTF; CDR3 DNA: TGTGCCAGCAGTGGGGACTCCAGCTCTGGGGCCAACGTCCTGACTTTC
D gene: NA; clone size: NA; J gene: TRBJ2-2; V gene: TRBV11-2; CDR3 protein: CASSLVSPGTGELFF; CDR3 DNA: TGTGCCAGCAGCTTAGTAAGCCCTGGGACCGGGGAGCTGTTTTTT
D gene: NA; clone size: NA; J gene: TRBJ2-5; V gene: TRBV6-5; CDR3 protein: CASSIKGTSGETQYF; CDR3 DNA: TGTGCCAGCAGCATTAAAGGGACTTCAGGGGAGACCCAGTACTTC
D gene: TRBD2; clone size: once; J gene: TRBJ2-3; V gene: TRBV7-6; CDR3 protein: CASSGLAGGKGGDTQYF; CDR3 DNA: TGTGCCAGCAGCGGGCTAGCGGGAGGGAAGGGTGGAGATACGCAGTATTTT
D gene: NA; clone size: NA; J gene: TRBJ2-1; V gene: TRBV30; CDR3 protein: CALGVMNSRSYNEQFF; CDR3 DNA: TGTGCCCTTGGAGTGATGAACAGTCGGTCCTACAATGAGCAGTTCTTC
D gene: NA; clone size: NA; J gene: TRBJ1-2; V gene: TRBV5-6; CDR3 protein: CASSLSPLYGYTF; CDR3 DNA: TGTGCCAGCAGCCTCTCCCCGCTATATGGCTACACCTTC
D gene: NA; clone size: few; J gene: TRBJ1-1; V gene: TRBV7-9; CDR3 protein: CASSSDSLNTEAFF; CDR3 DNA: TGTGCCAGCAGCTCCGACAGCCTGAACACTGAAGCTTTCTTT
D gene: NA; clone size: NA; J gene: TRBJ1-5; V gene: TRBV27; CDR3 protein: CASSRGGGQPQHF; CDR3 DNA: TGTGCCAGCAGTCGAGGAGGGGGTCAGCCCCAGCATTTT
D gene: NA; clone size: NA; J gene: TRBJ2-3; V gene: TRBV27; CDR3 protein: CASSREWGTDTQYF; CDR3 DNA: TGTGCCAGCAGTCGGGAGTGGGGTACAGATACGCAGTATTTT
D gene: TRBD2; clone size: NA; J gene: TRBJ2-7; V gene: TRBV4-1; CDR3 protein: CASSPGTSGAYEQYF; CDR3 DNA: TGCGCCAGCAGCCCCGGGACTAGCGGGGCCTACGAGCAGTACTTC
D gene: NA; clone size: NA; J gene: TRBJ1-2; V gene: TRBV9; CDR3 protein: CASSAPHGYTF; CDR3 DNA: TGTGCCAGCAGCGCGCCCCATGGCTACACCTTC
D gene: NA; clone size: NA; J gene: TRBJ1-2; V gene: TRBV19; CDR3 protein: CASTEAGRIYGYTF; CDR3 DNA: TGTGCCAGTACTGAGGCAGGGCGAATCTATGGCTACACCTTC
D gene: NA; clone size: NA; J gene: TRBJ1-1; V gene: TRBV2; CDR3 protein: CASSEERQDLSEAFF; CDR3 DNA: TGTGCCAGCAGTGAAGAAAGGCAGGATCTGAGTGAAGCTTTCTTT